One and the same sample provided the 30 T cell receptor beta chains below, sequenced in a study of blood T cell repertoires in COVID-19 (dated by TCRdb to between 2020 and 2021). Libraries were made using the immunoSEQ multiplex PCR assay. Drawn from immuneACCESS, this table holds only the in-frame rearrangements with V and J called that TCRdb kept. Clones are partly lost; checked studies trace under half to an unresolved V gene and leave the rest unexplained. The sample includes around 70,000 clones, with roughly 84% observed a single time. The ten biggest clones cover 25% to 35% of the sample. The specimen sequenced was peripheral blood. The receptors shown here come from an elderly woman with active or convalescent COVID-19.

V gene TRBV2 combines with J gene TRBJ2-1; 8 bases align to TRBD2. There are 15 residues in the CDR3. Germline V gene lookup returns CDR1 SNHLY and CDR2 FYNNEI. With V trimmed by 6 bases and J by 9 bases, 13 bases remained unmatched. The CDR3 reads CASSKPSGAGGEQFF. CDR3 in DNA: TGTGCCAGCAGCAAACCGAGCGGGGCGGGAGGTGAGCAGTTCTTC.

Only one count was recorded for this clone. CDR3 loop: CASSLVPGLAGGPWDEQFF. The CDR3 DNA sequence: TGTGCCAGCAGTCTAGTCCCGGGACTAGCGGGGGGTCCCTGGGATGAGCAGTTCTTC. The chain carries TRBV6-6 and TRBJ2-1; TRBD2 agrees at 15 bases. Germline loops: CDR1 MNHNY, CDR2 SVGAGI (reference sequence). V dropped 5 bases and J dropped 8; count of bases not matched to a gene: 16. The CDR3 runs 19 residues.

The CDR3 sequence is CASSLNGGATDTQYF. Here the CDR3 DNA reads TGTGCCAGCAGCTTAAACGGGGGGGCCACAGATACGCAGTATTTT. The chain couples TRBV7-9 to TRBJ2-3; 8 nucleotides align to TRBD2. The CDR3 sequence is 15 residues long. CDR1 and CDR2 from the germline V gene are SEHNR and FQNEAQ (reference sequence). Unmatched junction bases numbered 3, after V lost 2 bases and J lost 2 bases.

CDR3 sequence (DNA): TGTGCCATCACCCAGGGTGCCAGCACAATGAACACTGAAGCTTTCTTT. Translated: CAITQGASTMNTEAFF. The chain has TRBV10-3 and TRBJ1-1; perhaps TRBD1 as D (5 bases). V lost 7 bases and J 0 bases, leaving 18 bases between the germline ends. This CDR3 has 16 residues. Germline-derived CDR1 and CDR2 are ENHRY and SYGVKD.

The chain employs TRBV6-2 or TRBV6-3 and TRBJ2-2; D might be TRBD1 (6 bases). Germline lookup yields CDR1 MNHEY and CDR2 SVGEGT. CDR3 length: 15 amino acids. The V end was cut by 0 bases, the J end by 3 bases, with 8 bases between. In nucleotides, the CDR3 is TGTGCCAGCAGTTACTCCGACAGGTACACCGGGGAGCTGTTTTTT. Protein product: CASSYSDRYTGELFF.

This sequence joins TRBV2 and TRBJ2-3, with D maybe TRBD2 (5 bases). The germline V gene encodes CDR1 SNHLY and CDR2 FYNNEI. The ends were cut back, 2 bases at V and 2 bases at J, with 8 bases in the middle. This CDR3 comprises 14 residues. CDR3 in DNA: TGTGCCAGCAGTGAACTAGCCTACACAGATACGCAGTATTTT. Its protein is CASSELAYTDTQYF.

The genes are TRBV7-9 and TRBJ2-7; TRBD1 might be the D (6 bases). The germline gives CDR1 SEHNR, CDR2 FQNEAQ (reference sequence). V was trimmed by 5 bases and J by 6 bases, leaving 14 bases between them. The CDR3 loop spans 13 amino acids. Here the CDR3 DNA reads TGTGCCAGCAGCGATACAGGGTTCTCCGAGCAGTACTTC. Its translation is CASSDTGFSEQYF.

The V gene is TRBV12-1, the J gene TRBJ2-1; no DNA check was done on the table's D call, TRBD1. TRBV12-1 is described as a pseudogene. The CDR3 contains 18 residues. The CDR3 loop is CASSPPGTGGGSGNEQFF. CDR3 sequence (DNA): TGTGCCAGCAGCCCCCCTGGGACAGGGGGTGGAAGTGGGAATGAGCAGTTCTTC.

This clone was observed once. The chain is built from TRBV4-3 and TRBJ1-6; TRBD1 matches at 9 bases. The length of the CDR3 is 16 residues. The V gene end was trimmed by 0 bases and the J gene end by 9 bases; junction bases not matched to a gene: 6. Germline V gene lookup returns CDR1 LGHNA and CDR2 YSLEER. The DNA of the CDR3 is TGCGCCAGCAGCCAAGAGGATAACAGGGGGCCTTCACCCCTCCACTTT. Its translation is CASSQEDNRGPSPLHF.

The V and J genes are TRBV20-1 and TRBJ2-5, with 11 bases lining up with TRBD2. The CDR3 consists of 14 residues. Looked up from germline, CDR1 is DFQATT and CDR2 is SNEGSKA (reference sequence). The junction had 4 bases not matched to a gene; V was cut back by 3 bases and J by 4 bases. The CDR3 reads CSASSGGAAETQYF. In DNA form, the CDR3 reads TGCAGTGCTAGTAGCGGGGGGGCTGCAGAGACCCAGTACTTC.

This chain connects TRBV7-9 to TRBJ2-7; 9 bases map to TRBD1. The CDR3 has 16 amino acids. The V gene's germline CDR1 is SEHNR and CDR2 FQNEAQ (reference sequence). Trimming removed 1 base from V and 2 bases from J; junction bases left unmatched: 6. The CDR3 nucleotides are TGTGCCAGCAGCTTAGGAGTTGGACAGGGGACCTACGAGCAGTACTTC. Translating gives CASSLGVGQGTYEQYF.

The J gene is TRBJ2-3, the V gene TRBV7-2; 11 nucleotides line up with TRBD2. This CDR3 region has 17 residues. From germline, CDR1 is SGHTA and CDR2 FQGNSA. The trim removed 4 bases at V and 5 bases at J, leaving 11 bases unmatched. CDR3 DNA sequence: TGTGCCAGCAGCTCTTTAGCGGGGGGGCCATCAGGAGATACGCAGTATTTT. Its translation is CASSSLAGGPSGDTQYF.

This chain joins TRBV5-1 and TRBJ2-4; D perhaps matches TRBD1 (5 bases). The CDR3 consists of 16 residues. Trimming stripped 0 bases from V and 2 bases from J, with 12 bases between. Germline values: CDR1 SGHRS, CDR2 YFSETQ. CDR3: CASSLEGDGTKNIQYF. CDR3 sequence (DNA): TGCGCCAGCAGCTTGGAAGGGGATGGGACCAAAAACATTCAGTACTTC.

This chain links TRBV19 with TRBJ2-5; 7 positions agree with TRBD2. Unmatched junction bases numbered 14, after V lost 5 bases and J lost 8 bases. The germline V gene has CDR1 LNHDA and CDR2 SQIVND (reference sequence). This CDR3 has 15 amino acids. The CDR3 region is CASSVSGLVSVTQYF. The CDR3 DNA reads as TGTGCCAGTAGTGTAAGTGGACTAGTGAGTGTTACCCAGTACTTC.

The J gene is TRBJ1-2, the V gene TRBV29-1; 8 nucleotides match TRBD1. Germline loops: CDR1 SQVTM, CDR2 ANQGSEA. This CDR3 is built from 13 residues. With 7 bases clipped from V and 4 bases from J, the junction kept 8 bases outside the gene matches. The CDR3 protein is CSARRGQGYGYTF. CDR3 nucleotide sequence: TGCAGCGCCCGGAGAGGACAGGGCTATGGCTACACCTTC.

The chain is built from TRBV7-2 and TRBJ1-2, with 9 bases identical to TRBD1. The CDR3 has 15 amino acids. Looked up from germline, CDR1 is SGHTA and CDR2 is FQGNSA. V was clipped by 1 base and J by 4 bases; unmatched bases: 4. Here the CDR3 DNA reads TGTGCCAGCAGCTTAGATGGACAGGGGATCTATGGCTACACCTTC. This gives the protein CASSLDGQGIYGYTF.

The V and J genes are TRBV18 and TRBJ2-7; tentative D call: TRBD1 (6 bases). Germline V gene lookup returns CDR1 KGHSH and CDR2 LQKENI. CDR3 length: 16 amino acids. The V end lost 3 bases, the J end lost 3 bases, and 18 bases lay between the germline ends. CDR3 DNA: TGTGCCAGCTCACCCGGGACACACTACCTCGGCTACGAGCAGTACTTC. Protein product: CASSPGTHYLGYEQYF.

This chain connects TRBV12-3 or TRBV12-4 to TRBJ2-3; D is unclear. Trimming removed 5 bases at V and 3 bases at J, with 9 bases between. The CDR3 consists of 13 residues. Here the CDR3 reads CASSVRLTDTQYF. For the CDR3, the DNA is TGTGCCAGCAGTGTCAGGTTGACAGATACGCAGTATTTT.

The V and J genes are TRBV9 and TRBJ1-2; 7 nucleotides match TRBD1. Germline assignment: CDR1 SGDLS and CDR2 YYNGEE. V dropped 4 bases and J dropped 2; count of bases not matched to a gene: 8. This CDR3 has 15 amino acids. The CDR3 protein is CASSSTGRGNYGYTF. The CDR3, as DNA: TGTGCCAGCAGCTCCACGGGCAGGGGGAACTATGGCTACACCTTC.

V usage is TRBV6-2 or TRBV6-3 and J usage is TRBJ1-1; 9 nucleotides align to TRBD1. From germline, CDR1 is MNHEY and CDR2 SVGEGT. V lost 6 bases, J lost 5 bases, and 13 bases stayed unmatched. This CDR3 spans 16 amino acids. Here the CDR3 DNA reads TGTGCCAGCAGCAAACTTAAGACAGGGGGGTGGACTGAAGCTTTCTTT. Its translation is CASSKLKTGGWTEAFF.

The chain joins TRBV4-1 to TRBJ1-4; D may be TRBD1 (5 bases). V lost 1 base, J lost 11 bases, and 20 bases lay in between. This CDR3 is 16 amino acids long. From germline, CDR1 is MGHRA and CDR2 YSYEKL. The CDR3: CASSQGVTVGGRKLFF. For the CDR3, the DNA is TGCGCCAGCAGCCAAGGAGTGACAGTGGGGGGTAGGAAACTGTTTTTT.

This chain links TRBV24-1 with TRBJ2-3; D unclear. This CDR3 has 16 residues. The V gene lost 5 bases and the J gene lost 8 bases, with 22 bases spanning the gap. Germline lookup yields CDR1 KGHDR and CDR2 SFDVKD. This CDR3 is CATSALGEARDSTQYF. The DNA for the CDR3 is TGTGCCACCAGTGCCCTTGGAGAGGCCCGAGATAGTACGCAGTATTTT.

The CDR3 loop reads CASSLSGTPTNYGYTF. The CDR3 DNA is TGTGCCAGCAGTTTATCAGGGACACCTACTAACTATGGCTACACCTTC. This chain links TRBV28 with TRBJ1-2; possible D gene TRBD1, 6 bases. CDR3 size: 16 residues. Trimming pared 1 base from V and 0 bases from J, leaving 12 bases between. Germline-derived CDR1 and CDR2 are MDHEN and SYDVKM.

The gene calls are TRBV9 and TRBJ2-5, with D possibly matching TRBD1 (6 bases). V was trimmed by 0 bases and J by 5 bases, leaving 17 bases between them. The CDR3 covers 16 residues. Germline lookup yields CDR1 SGDLS and CDR2 YYNGEE. CDR3 sequence: CASSVGFGGGGETQYF. CDR3 coding DNA: TGTGCCAGCAGCGTAGGTTTTGGGGGCGGCGGGGAGACCCAGTACTTC.

The rearrangement links TRBV12-3 or TRBV12-4 to TRBJ2-1; TRBD2 is a possible D gene (5 bases). CDR3 size: 13 residues. The V end was cut by 5 bases, the J end by 10 bases, with 15 bases between. The CDR3 DNA is TGTGCCAGCAGTCTGGTTTCGGGGTTCGAGCAGTTCTTC. Its protein product is CASSLVSGFEQFF.

This chain uses TRBV6-5 with TRBJ1-2; perhaps TRBD1 as D (5 bases). Looked up from germline, CDR1 is MNHEY and CDR2 is SVGAGI. V shed 7 bases and J shed 7 bases, with 19 bases lying between them. There are 14 residues in the CDR3. CDR3 nucleotide sequence: TGTGCCAGCACCTACGGGAGTTGGGGGGGTGGCTACACCTTC. This codes for CASTYGSWGGGYTF.

The CDR3 sequence is CACKADTGTSAQETQYF. DNA of the CDR3: TGTGCCTGCAAGGCCGACACTGGGACTAGCGCTCAAGAGACCCAGTACTTC. The chain joins TRBV3-1 (or the pseudogene TRBV3-2) to TRBJ2-5; 10 nucleotides line up with TRBD2. CDR3 length equals 17 residues. Germline V gives CDR1 LGHDT, CDR2 YNNKEL (reference sequence). The ends lost 11 bases at V and 2 bases at J; junction bases unmatched: 17.

This chain joins TRBV4-3 and TRBJ2-4; 14 bases align to TRBD2. Trimming took 6 bases from V and 9 from J; bases not matched to a gene: 7. CDR1 and CDR2 (germline): LGHNA, YSLEER. The CDR3 is made up of 15 amino acids. CDR3 region: CASSETSGGASIQYF. The CDR3 DNA reads TGCGCCAGCAGTGAGACTAGCGGGGGGGCAAGCATTCAGTACTTC.

The V gene is TRBV6-5, the J gene TRBJ2-7; unclear D gene. The CDR3 runs 12 residues. V lost 8 bases and J lost 0, with 8 bases in between. Germline CDR1 and CDR2: MNHEY and SVGAGI. The CDR3 region is CASRLSSYEQYF. The CDR3 DNA is TGTGCCAGCCGACTTAGCTCCTACGAGCAGTACTTC.

V and J are TRBV25-1 and TRBJ1-6; 8 bases line up with TRBD1. Looked up from germline, CDR1 is MGHDK and CDR2 is SYGVNS. The CDR3 sequence is 14 residues long. The ends lost 6 bases at V and 7 bases at J; junction bases unmatched: 5. In DNA form, the CDR3 reads TGTGCCAGCAGGGAGGGGACAGGAAATTCACCCCTCCACTTT. It encodes CASREGTGNSPLHF. Based on the CDR3 plus reference TRBV25-1 and TRBJ1-6, the full variable domain is EADIYQTPRYLVIGTGKKITLECSQTMGHDKMYWYQQDPGMELHLIHYSYGVNSTEKGDLSSESTVSRIRTEHFPLTLESARPSHTSQYLCASREGTGNSPLHFGNGTRLTVT.